The 19 T cell receptor beta chains reported below all come from one sample, sequenced in a study of cytomegalovirus exposure and HLA in healthy donors (dated by TCRdb to 2017 to 2019). The receptor library was made with the immunoSEQ multiplex PCR assay. The multiplex PCR relied on a mix of 60 forward primers for TCR Vbeta segments and 13 reverse primers for TCR Jbeta segments. As stored in TCRdb, this immuneACCESS dataset retains in-frame rearrangements with V and J assigned. A fraction of the clones does not appear; measured against another copy, unresolved V genes explain less than half of the discrepancy, and the remainder lacks a known reason. The sample table lists over 100,000 clones, roughly 80% of them with a count of one. The ten top clones hold around 8.1% of the sample. Sequencing used PBMCs. These receptors were taken from a woman aged 45-65 years in good health and CMV-seropositive.

The CDR3 protein is CAWSTKETANGYTF. The CDR3 region has the DNA TGTGCCTGGAGTACTAAAGAGACAGCTAATGGCTACACCTTC. The chain uses TRBV30 and TRBJ1-2, with D perhaps TRBD1 (5 bases). CDR3 length: 14 amino acids. The germline CDR1 and CDR2 sequences are GTSNPN and SVGIG (reference sequence). The ends were cut back, 2 bases at V and 6 bases at J, with 16 bases in the middle.

CDR3 nucleotide sequence: TGTGCCAGCAGCTTATTAGCGGGAGGGGCCTACGAGCAGTACTTC. It encodes CASSLLAGGAYEQYF. This chain links TRBV7-3 with TRBJ2-7; 11 bases map to TRBD2. The V gene end was trimmed by 2 bases and the J gene end by 2 bases; junction bases not matched to a gene: 2. CDR1 is SGHTA and CDR2 is FQGTGA in the germline V gene. The CDR3 has 15 residues.

This rearrangement joins TRBV6-5 to TRBJ1-2, with D unresolved. Germline lookup yields CDR1 MNHEY and CDR2 SVGAGI. The V and J ends lost 5 bases and 4 bases respectively, with 14 bases between them. The CDR3 spans 14 residues. CDR3 DNA sequence: TGTGCCAGCAGTGGGCGCGCGGGATCCTATGGCTACACCTTC. Protein product: CASSGRAGSYGYTF.

The chain has TRBV18 and TRBJ2-7; 9 nucleotides agree with TRBD2. V lost 6 bases to trimming and J lost 4 bases; unmatched junction nucleotides: 7. CDR3 length equals 14 residues. Germline V CDR1 and CDR2: KGHSH, LQKENI. The CDR3 region has the DNA TGTGCCAGCTCGCAGACTAGCGGAGTTTACGAGCAGTACTTC. It encodes CASSQTSGVYEQYF.

The chain links TRBV28 to TRBJ1-5, with D unclear. The V end lost 6 bases, the J end lost 8 bases, and 11 bases lay between the germline ends. Germline V gives CDR1 MDHEN, CDR2 SYDVKM. The CDR3 is 12 residues long. CDR3 residues: CASSQPAKPQHF. CDR3 nucleotides: TGTGCCAGCAGCCAACCTGCGAAGCCCCAGCATTTT.

The rearrangement joins TRBV6-5 to TRBJ1-3; 7 positions agree with TRBD1. The ends lost 4 bases at V and 0 bases at J; junction bases unmatched: 6. Germline V gene lookup returns CDR1 MNHEY and CDR2 SVGAGI. This CDR3 is built from 16 residues. The CDR3: CASSSGTATSGNTIYF. For the CDR3, the DNA is TGTGCCAGCAGTTCCGGGACAGCAACCTCTGGAAACACCATATATTTT.

This chain connects TRBV28 to TRBJ2-1; 7 nucleotides line up with TRBD1. Losses at the gene ends were 2 bases for V and 9 bases for J; bases not matched to a gene: 7. Germline V gene lookup returns CDR1 MDHEN and CDR2 SYDVKM. This CDR3 is built from 14 residues. For the CDR3, the DNA is TGTGCCAGCAGTTTAGCACGGGACAGCGGTGAGCAGTTCTTC. Protein sequence: CASSLARDSGEQFF.

The V gene is TRBV10-3, the J gene TRBJ1-4; 10 nucleotides agree with TRBD1. CDR1 is ENHRY, CDR2 SYGVKD, per germline. The V and J ends lost 10 bases and 5 bases, in that order; junction bases with no gene match: 4. The length of the CDR3 is 13 residues. The CDR3 sequence: CATTDRGNEKLFF. CDR3 nucleotides: TGTGCCACCACGGACAGGGGGAATGAAAAACTGTTTTTT.

The chain uses TRBV7-3 and TRBJ2-1; TRBD1 matches 12 bases. Germline V gene sequence: CDR1 SGHTA, CDR2 FQGTGA. The CDR3 loop spans 14 amino acids. J was trimmed by 9 bases and V by 5 bases; bases with no gene match: 5. CDR3 sequence (DNA): TGTGCCAGCAGCCAGGGACAGGGGGCTCCTGAGCAGTTCTTC. Amino acids: CASSQGQGAPEQFF.

This clone has a single count. The rearrangement joins TRBV28 to TRBJ2-7, with 11 positions matching TRBD2. V was pared by 4 bases and J by 1 base, with 15 bases of the junction left unmatched. The germline gives CDR1 MDHEN, CDR2 SYDVKM. This CDR3 is built from 19 residues. The CDR3 nucleotides are TGTGCCAGCAGTTCCCCTTACCCTCCTAGCGGGAGGCCTTCCTACGAGCAGTACTTC. Translation gives CASSSPYPPSGRPSYEQYF.

The chain uses TRBV6-5 and TRBJ1-1; possible D gene TRBD1, 5 bases. The CDR3 has 14 amino acids. The germline CDR1 and CDR2 sequences are MNHEY and SVGAGI. Trimming removed 7 bases from V and 5 bases from J, with 17 bases in between. The CDR3 DNA reads as TGTGCCAGCACCTCAGTTCAGGGATGGACTGAAGCTTTCTTT. It is translated as CASTSVQGWTEAFF.

V usage is TRBV5-3 and J usage is TRBJ2-7, with 9 bases identical to TRBD2. TRBV5-3 is an ORF for which the function is uncertain. Unmatched junction bases numbered 26, after V lost 4 bases and J lost 0 bases. This CDR3 is 22 amino acids long. The CDR3 region has the DNA TGTGCCAGAAGCACGAGAGTGACGCGGGAGGGCCTTCTGTCCCTTATCTCCTACGAGCAGTACTTC. Its protein product is CARSTRVTREGLLSLISYEQYF.

Of note for this clone: Other DNA sequences from this sample encode an identical CDR3 as well. The chain is built from TRBV5-4 and TRBJ2-1, with D tentatively TRBD2 (6 bases). This CDR3 has 15 residues. From germline, CDR1 is SGHNT and CDR2 YYREEE (reference sequence). V lost 2 bases and J 0 bases, leaving 9 bases between the germline ends. The CDR3 region is CASSFSGGSYNEQFF. CDR3 DNA sequence: TGTGCCAGCAGCTTTAGCGGAGGCTCCTACAATGAGCAGTTCTTC.

The chain is built from TRBV27 and TRBJ1-2; D may be TRBD1 (6 bases). The germline V and J ends were trimmed by 4 bases and 3 bases, with 15 bases remaining between them. This CDR3 spans 15 amino acids. The germline gives CDR1 MNHEY, CDR2 SMNVEV (reference sequence). The chain's CDR3 is CASSSPRGRDYGYTF. CDR3 DNA: TGTGCCAGCAGTTCCCCCAGGGGAAGGGACTATGGCTACACCTTC.

The J gene is TRBJ1-2, the V gene TRBV5-1; 9 bases map to TRBD1. This CDR3 has 16 residues. CDR1 is SGHRS, CDR2 YFSETQ, per germline. The V and J ends lost 4 bases and 1 base, in that order; junction bases with no gene match: 8. As DNA, the CDR3 is TGCGCCAGCAGCCTGGGGACAGGGACTCTTAACTATGGCTACACCTTC. The encoded protein is CASSLGTGTLNYGYTF.

The chain employs TRBV7-2 and TRBJ1-2, with TRBD1 matching over 8 bases. The V gene end was trimmed by 4 bases and the J gene end by 2 bases; junction bases not matched to a gene: 0. CDR1 is SGHTA and CDR2 is FQGNSA in the germline V gene. This CDR3 comprises 13 residues. For the CDR3, the DNA is TGTGCCAGCAGCTGGGACAGGAACTATGGCTACACCTTC. This encodes CASSWDRNYGYTF.

This clone was found a few times. The chain uses TRBV2 and TRBJ1-5; TRBD1 matches 8 bases. This CDR3 has 15 residues. The V and J ends lost 3 bases and 1 base, in that order; junction bases with no gene match: 2. Germline loops: CDR1 SNHLY, CDR2 FYNNEI. The CDR3 region has the DNA TGTGCCAGCAGTGAGGGACAGGTCAGCAATCAGCCCCAGCATTTT. Translating it yields CASSEGQVSNQPQHF.

This chain connects TRBV7-8 to TRBJ2-3; D not certain. V lost 2 bases, J lost 4 bases, and 16 bases lay in between. CDR1 SGHVS and CDR2 FQNEAQ come from the germline V gene. The CDR3 loop spans 16 amino acids. CDR3 protein: CASSLPSRYSSDTQYF. The CDR3 DNA is TGTGCCAGCAGCTTACCTTCACGTTATAGCTCAGATACGCAGTATTTT.

The V gene is TRBV28, the J gene TRBJ1-5; unclear D gene. Germline V lookup: CDR1 MDHEN, CDR2 SYDVKM. The CDR3 totals 14 residues. V was shortened by 6 bases and J by 4 bases, with 13 bases between the two germline ends. DNA for the CDR3: TGTGCCAGCAGCTATGAGGCTGGGAATCAGCCCCAGCATTTT. Amino acids: CASSYEAGNQPQHF.